This T cell receptor beta chain was identified during a study of T cells after yellow fever vaccination. The study's findings and limits: FACS-sorted repertoires could harbor abundant contaminating bulk-population clonotypes. Post-booster repertoires contained most primary-vaccination clones again (roughly 97% CD4, about 90% CD8).

The ends were cut back, 5 bases at V and 3 bases at J, with 12 bases in the middle. The CDR3 has 14 amino acids. Germline CDR1 reads WSHSY; CDR2 reads SAAADI. They built TCR cDNA with 5'RACE template switching, a step that put in a universal primer site and UMIs. TCRdb itself ran the 5' RACE reads through MiXCR, one entry per CDR3 protein. The sample holds over 70,000 distinct CDR3 sequences, roughly 7.4% seen once. This clonotype showed up many times. Its antigen remains unknown. This clonotype originated in a man younger than 45 who received the YFV17D yellow fever vaccine. This chain joins TRBV10-2 and TRBJ2-3; D is possibly TRBD2 (6 bases). The sequencing here drew on CD8+ T cells sorted from PBMCs, taken on the day of the yellow fever booster vaccination. This CDR3 is CASSPTRTTDTQYF. In nucleotides, the CDR3 is TGCGCCAGCAGTCCGACTAGAACGACAGATACGCAGTATTTT.